This entry concerns a single TCR beta chain. The table lists this clonotype with many counts. No antigen is known for it. Base-call qualities are not available, and no considerably larger clone is one nucleotide away. The source of the sample is a study of prognosis after radiotherapy for stage I lung cancer (dated by TCRdb to the early 2020s). Some background on the complete study: Between early 2018 and early 2019, about 20 patients with stage I NSCLC were enrolled in Nanjing, China. Newly diagnosed primary stage I lung tumors occurred in roughly 13 patients, and oligometastatic NSCLC after surgical resection of the primary tumor occurred in 4 or 5. All patients were considered medically inoperable, owing to comorbidities in approximately 12 and refusal of surgery in seven or eight. The cohort included more than 10 men and more than 5 women, with a median age of about 70 years and a range of about 53 to 84 years. Squamous cell carcinoma histology was identified in 6 or 7 patients, and adenocarcinoma histology was identified in about a dozen patients. Image-guided IMRT or VMAT was used to deliver SBRT in 3 to 5 fractions at a biologically effective dose of at least 100 Gy. Concurrent therapy was not administered to any patient alongside SBRT. Distant metastases were developed by four of the 19 patients after SBRT, at a median of roughly 7 months, whereas no significant progression was observed in the other 15 patients. This study profiled peripheral blood TCR beta repertoires from stage I NSCLC patients before and after stereotactic body radiotherapy and linked the repertoires to distant failure. The study took one blood sample before SBRT and one after SBRT from each of around 19 patients and sequenced all 40 or so samples. General study outcomes and caveats: TRBV and TRBJ usage frequencies reportedly varied with metastasis status, involving two V genes at baseline and roughly 9 V and two J genes after SBRT. Tumor specificity of expanded TCR clones was not determined. After SBRT, the count of unique TCR clones dropped from a median of roughly 9,300 beforehand to about 7,000 afterward (Wilcoxon paired P=0.011). All reported P values were unadjusted for multiple comparisons. Post-SBRT Shannon entropy and its change from baseline were lower in patients who developed distant metastases; baseline Shannon entropy was not associated with metastases. The study was limited by its small cohort and short follow-up, and the findings require independent validation.

The TCR beta CDR3 region was amplified from genomic DNA by two rounds of multiplex PCR. The first PCR round used primers specific to each TRBV and TRBJ gene, and the primer sequences were filed in Chinese patent CN105087789A. Universal primers were used in the second round of PCR. The Roche High Pure PCR Template Preparation Kit was used to extract genomic DNA from the frozen PBMCs. Paired-end sequencing with 151 bp reads was performed on the libraries using an Illumina HiSeq 3000. The original methods were these. CutAdapt was used to discard raw reads that did not contain the multiplex PCR primer sequences. High-quality paired reads were merged into contigs with PEAR. TRB V, D and J gene segments were assigned to each contig with MiXCR by alignment to reference sequences. To remove sequencing errors, CDR3 sequences were clustered according to base quality and sequence similarity. Diversity was calculated as Shannon entropy divided by the natural log of the number of productive TCR sequences. One minus Shannon entropy divided by the natural log of the number of unique clonotypes was used as the definition of clonality. The Youden index of ROC curves was used to select progression-free survival cut-offs for repertoire metrics, and analyses were performed in R 3.5.3. TCRdb reworked the public reads: Q25 trimming with fastp, MiXCR clone assembly, productive beta chains retained. Rows with one shared CDR3 protein collapse into an entry with the most common genes and DNA. None of the V and J calls come from the authors' own analysis; TCRdb made them. The sample contains 11,000 to 15,000 distinct CDR3 sequences, more than 35% of them found a single time. Together, the top ten hold roughly two fifths of the sample.

V is pared back by 0 bases and J by 2 bases, with 14 bases lying between the germline termini. The CDR3 covers 16 residues, taking in both the cysteine and the phenylalanine. Only CDR3 DNA remains: 48 bases, in frame from the first base. Based on the germline V gene, the CDR1 and CDR2 sequences are MGHRA and YSYEKL. A history of other malignancies or of prior chemotherapy or radiotherapy was absent in all patients, and node-negative disease was shown on CT and PET/CT in all patients. At each of the two time points, about 6 milliliters of peripheral venous blood were collected into EDTA tubes. PBMCs were isolated by Ficoll-Paque Plus density-gradient centrifugation. Right after collection, samples were kept at -80 degrees C until analysis.

This receptor chain uses TRBV4-1 and TRBJ2-7, with the D gene tentatively TRBD1 or TRBD2, based on 5 matching bases in each. The sample was PBMCs, taken before or after stereotactic body radiation therapy (not recorded which). This TCR was recovered from a donor aged 50 or older with non-small cell lung cancer. The CDR3 region: CASSQDPGPTPYEQYF. The bases are TGCGCCAGCAGCCAAGACCCGGGGCCAACCCCCTACGAGCAGTACTTC.